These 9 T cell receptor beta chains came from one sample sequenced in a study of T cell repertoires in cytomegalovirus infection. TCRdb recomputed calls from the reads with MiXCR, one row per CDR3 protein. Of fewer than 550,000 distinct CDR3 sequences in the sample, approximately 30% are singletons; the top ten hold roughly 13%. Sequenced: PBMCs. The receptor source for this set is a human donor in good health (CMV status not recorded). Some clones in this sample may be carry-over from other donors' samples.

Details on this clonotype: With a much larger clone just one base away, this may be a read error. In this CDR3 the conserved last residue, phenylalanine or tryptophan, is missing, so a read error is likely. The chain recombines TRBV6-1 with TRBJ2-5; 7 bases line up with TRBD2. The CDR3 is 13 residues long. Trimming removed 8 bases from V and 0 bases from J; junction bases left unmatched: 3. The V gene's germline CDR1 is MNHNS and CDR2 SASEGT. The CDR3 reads CASSGGNQETQYS. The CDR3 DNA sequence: TGTGCCAGCTCCGGGGGGAACCAAGAGACCCAGTACTCC.

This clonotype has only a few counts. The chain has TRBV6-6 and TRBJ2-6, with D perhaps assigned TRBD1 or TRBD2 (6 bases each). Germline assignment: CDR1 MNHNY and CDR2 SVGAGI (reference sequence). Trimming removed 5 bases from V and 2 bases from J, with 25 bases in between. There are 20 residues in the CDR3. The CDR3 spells CASSHPNRPRGGPGANVLTF. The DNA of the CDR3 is TGTGCCAGCAGTCACCCCAATCGGCCCAGGGGAGGACCTGGGGCCAACGTCCTGACTTTC.

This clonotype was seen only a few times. In DNA, the CDR3 is TGTGCCAGCAGCCAACTCGGGACCTGGGAGCAGTACTTC. Residues: CASSQLGTWEQYF. The chain is built from TRBV3-1 and TRBJ2-7; the D call may be TRBD1 or TRBD2 (5 bases each). V was clipped by 2 bases and J by 7 bases, with 12 bases between them. Germline values: CDR1 LGHDT, CDR2 YNNKEL (reference sequence). CDR3 size: 13 residues.

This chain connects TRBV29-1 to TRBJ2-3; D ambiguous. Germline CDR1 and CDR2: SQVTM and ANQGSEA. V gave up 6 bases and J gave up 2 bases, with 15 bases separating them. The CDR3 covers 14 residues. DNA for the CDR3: TGCAGCGTCCCCTTTGGGCTGAACACAGATACGCAGTATTTT. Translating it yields CSVPFGLNTDTQYF.

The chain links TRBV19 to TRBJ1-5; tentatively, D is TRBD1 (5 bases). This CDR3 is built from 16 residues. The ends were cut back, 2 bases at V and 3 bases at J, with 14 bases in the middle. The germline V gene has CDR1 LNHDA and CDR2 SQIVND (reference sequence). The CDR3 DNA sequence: TGTGCCAGTAGTATAACAGGCGCAGCTTACAATCAGCCCCAGCATTTT. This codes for CASSITGAAYNQPQHF.

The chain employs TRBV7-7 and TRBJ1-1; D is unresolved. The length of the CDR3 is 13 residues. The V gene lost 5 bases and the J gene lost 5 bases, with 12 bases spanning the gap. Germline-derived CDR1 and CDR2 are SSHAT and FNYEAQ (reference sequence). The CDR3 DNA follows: TGTGCCAGCAGCCATAGCCACGGAACTGAAGCTTTCTTT. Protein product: CASSHSHGTEAFF.

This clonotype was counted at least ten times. This chain's CDR3 is CASSGASSRTDTQYF. The CDR3 DNA reads as TGTGCCAGCAGTGGGGCTTCCTCCCGCACAGATACGCAGTATTTT. The chain is built from TRBV2 and TRBJ2-3; no clear D. The CDR3 is 15 residues long. Germline V gene data show CDR1 as SNHLY and CDR2 as FYNNEI. Deletions cut 4 bases from V and 1 base from J, with 12 bases between. Full variable domain (remainder filled in from reference TRBV2 and TRBJ2-3): EPEVTQTPSHQVTQMGQEVILRCVPISNHLYFYWYRQILGQKVEFLVSFYNNEISEKSEIFDDQFSVERPDGSNFTLKIRSTKLEDSAMYFCASSGASSRTDTQYFGPGTRLTVL.

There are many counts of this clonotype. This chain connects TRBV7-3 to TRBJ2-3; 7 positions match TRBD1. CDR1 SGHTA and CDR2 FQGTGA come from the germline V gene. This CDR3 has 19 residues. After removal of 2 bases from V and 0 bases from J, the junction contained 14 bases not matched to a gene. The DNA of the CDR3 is TGTGCCAGCAGCTTACTCCCAGGGGACAGACTTTCCAGCACAGATACGCAGTATTTT. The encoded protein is CASSLLPGDRLSSTDTQYF.

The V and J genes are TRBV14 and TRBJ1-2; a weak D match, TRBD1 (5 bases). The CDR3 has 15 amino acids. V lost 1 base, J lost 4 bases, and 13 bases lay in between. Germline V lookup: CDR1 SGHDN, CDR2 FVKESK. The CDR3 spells CASSQVGGTRYGYTF. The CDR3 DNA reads TGTGCCAGCAGCCAAGTCGGTGGGACGCGCTATGGCTACACCTTC.